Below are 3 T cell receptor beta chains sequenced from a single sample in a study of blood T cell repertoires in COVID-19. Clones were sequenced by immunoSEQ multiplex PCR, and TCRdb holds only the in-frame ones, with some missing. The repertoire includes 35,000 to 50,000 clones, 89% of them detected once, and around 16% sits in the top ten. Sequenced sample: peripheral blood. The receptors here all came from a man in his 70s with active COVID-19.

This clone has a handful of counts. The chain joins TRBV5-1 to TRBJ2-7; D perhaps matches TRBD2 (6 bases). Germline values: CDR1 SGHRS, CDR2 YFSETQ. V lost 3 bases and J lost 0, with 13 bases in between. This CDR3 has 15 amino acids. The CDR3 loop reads CASSSGLRDSYEQYF. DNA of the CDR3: TGCGCCAGCAGCTCGGGACTTAGGGACTCCTACGAGCAGTACTTC.

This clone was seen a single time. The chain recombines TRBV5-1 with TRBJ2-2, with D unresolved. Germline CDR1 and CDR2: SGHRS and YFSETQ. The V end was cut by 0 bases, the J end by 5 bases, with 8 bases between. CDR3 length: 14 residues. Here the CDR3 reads CASSLGLDTGELFF. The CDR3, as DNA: TGCGCCAGCAGCTTGGGGTTAGATACCGGGGAGCTGTTTTTT.

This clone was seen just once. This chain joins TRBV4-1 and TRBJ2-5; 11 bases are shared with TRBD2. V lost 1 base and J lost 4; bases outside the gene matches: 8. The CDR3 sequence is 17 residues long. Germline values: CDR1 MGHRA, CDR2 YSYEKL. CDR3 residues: CASSQASSGGPRETQYF. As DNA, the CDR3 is TGCGCCAGCAGCCAAGCCTCTAGCGGGGGGCCGCGAGAGACCCAGTACTTC.